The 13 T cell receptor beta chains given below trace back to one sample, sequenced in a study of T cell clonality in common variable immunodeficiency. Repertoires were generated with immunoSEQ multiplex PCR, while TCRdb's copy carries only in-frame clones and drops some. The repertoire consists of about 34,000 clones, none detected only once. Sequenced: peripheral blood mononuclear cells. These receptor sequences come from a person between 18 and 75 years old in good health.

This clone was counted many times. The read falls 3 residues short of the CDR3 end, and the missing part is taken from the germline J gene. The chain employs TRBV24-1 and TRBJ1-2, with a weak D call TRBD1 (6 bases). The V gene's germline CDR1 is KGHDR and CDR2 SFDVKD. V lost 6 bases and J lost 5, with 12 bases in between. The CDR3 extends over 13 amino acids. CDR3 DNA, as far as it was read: TGTGCCACCAGTAAGGGGCAGGGGTATGGC. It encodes CATSKGQGYG. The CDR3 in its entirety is CATSKGQGYGYTF.

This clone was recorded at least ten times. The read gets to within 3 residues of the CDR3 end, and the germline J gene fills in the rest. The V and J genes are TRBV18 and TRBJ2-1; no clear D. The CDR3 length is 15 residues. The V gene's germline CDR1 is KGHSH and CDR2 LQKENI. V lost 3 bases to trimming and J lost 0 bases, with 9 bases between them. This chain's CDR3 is CASSPKLSSYNEQFF. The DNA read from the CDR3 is TGTGCCAGCTCACCTAAACTAAGCTCCTACAATGAG. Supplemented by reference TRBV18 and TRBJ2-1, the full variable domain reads NAGVMQNPRHLVRRRGQEARLRCSPMKGHSHVYWYRQLPEEGLKFMVYLQKENIIDESGMPKERFSAEFPKEGPSILRIQQVVRGDSAAYFCASSPKLSSYNEQFFGPGTRLTVL.

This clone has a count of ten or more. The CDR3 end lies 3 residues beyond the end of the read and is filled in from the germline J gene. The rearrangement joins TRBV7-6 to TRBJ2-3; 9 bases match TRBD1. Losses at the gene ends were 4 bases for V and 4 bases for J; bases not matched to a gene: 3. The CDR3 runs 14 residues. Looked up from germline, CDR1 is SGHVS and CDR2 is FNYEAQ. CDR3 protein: CASSSRQGADTQYF. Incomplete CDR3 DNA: TGTGCCAGCAGCTCTAGACAGGGGGCAGATACG.

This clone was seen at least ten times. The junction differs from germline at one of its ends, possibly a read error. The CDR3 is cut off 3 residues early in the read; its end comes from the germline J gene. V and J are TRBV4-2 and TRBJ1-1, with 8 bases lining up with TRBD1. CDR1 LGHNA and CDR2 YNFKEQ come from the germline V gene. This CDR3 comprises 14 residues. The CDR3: CASSQGQGGTEAFF. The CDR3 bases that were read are TGCGCCAGCAGCCAAGGACAGGGTGGGACTGAA.

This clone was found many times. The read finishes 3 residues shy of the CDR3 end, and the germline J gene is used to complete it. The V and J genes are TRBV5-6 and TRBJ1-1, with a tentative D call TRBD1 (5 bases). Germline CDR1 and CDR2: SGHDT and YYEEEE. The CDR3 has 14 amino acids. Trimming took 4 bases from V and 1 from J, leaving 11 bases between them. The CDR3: CASSQTGRNTEAFF. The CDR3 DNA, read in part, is TGTGCCAGCAGCCAAACAGGTAGGAACACTGAA.

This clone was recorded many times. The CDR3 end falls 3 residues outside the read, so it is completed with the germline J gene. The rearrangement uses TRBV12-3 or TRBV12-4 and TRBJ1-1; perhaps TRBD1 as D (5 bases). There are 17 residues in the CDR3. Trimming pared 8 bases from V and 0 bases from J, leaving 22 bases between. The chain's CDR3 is CASDLALHEGVNTEAFF. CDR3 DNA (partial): TGTGCCAGCGACCTCGCCCTCCACGAAGGGGTGAACACTGAA.

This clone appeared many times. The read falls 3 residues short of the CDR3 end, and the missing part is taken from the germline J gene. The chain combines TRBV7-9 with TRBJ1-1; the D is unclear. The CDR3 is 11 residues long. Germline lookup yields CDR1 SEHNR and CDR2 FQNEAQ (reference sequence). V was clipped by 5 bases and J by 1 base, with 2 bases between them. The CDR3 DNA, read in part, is TGTGCCAGCAGCCGGAACACTGAA. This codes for CASSRNTE. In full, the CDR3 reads CASSRNTEAFF. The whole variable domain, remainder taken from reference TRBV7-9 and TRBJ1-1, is DTGVSQNPRHKITKRGQNVTFRCDPISEHNRLYWYRQTLGQGPEFLTYFQNEAQLEKSRLLSDRFSAERPKGSFSTLEIQRTEQGDSAMYLCASSRNTEAFFGQGTRLTVV.

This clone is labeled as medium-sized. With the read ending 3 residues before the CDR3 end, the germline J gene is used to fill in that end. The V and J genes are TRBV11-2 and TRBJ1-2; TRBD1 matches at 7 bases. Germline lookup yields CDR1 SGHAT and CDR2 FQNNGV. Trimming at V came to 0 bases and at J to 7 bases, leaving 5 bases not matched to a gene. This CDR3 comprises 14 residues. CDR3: CASSLEGQAGGYTF. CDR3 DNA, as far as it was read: TGTGCCAGCAGCTTAGAAGGACAGGCTGGTGGC.

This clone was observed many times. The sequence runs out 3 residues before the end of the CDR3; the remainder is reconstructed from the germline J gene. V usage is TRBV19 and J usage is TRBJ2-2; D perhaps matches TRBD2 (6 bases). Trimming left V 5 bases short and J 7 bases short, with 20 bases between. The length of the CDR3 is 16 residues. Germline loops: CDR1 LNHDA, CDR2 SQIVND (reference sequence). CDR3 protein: CASSPHSGARGGELFF. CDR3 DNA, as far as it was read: TGTGCCAGTAGTCCCCATAGCGGAGCTCGGGGCGGGGAG.

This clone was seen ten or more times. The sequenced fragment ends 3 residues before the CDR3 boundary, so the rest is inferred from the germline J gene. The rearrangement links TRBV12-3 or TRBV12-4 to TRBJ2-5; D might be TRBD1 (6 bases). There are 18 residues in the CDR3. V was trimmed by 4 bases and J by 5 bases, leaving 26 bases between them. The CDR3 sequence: CASSSPYRWETGVETQYF. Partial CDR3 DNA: TGTGCCAGCAGTTCTCCGTATCGGTGGGAGACAGGAGTGGAGACC.

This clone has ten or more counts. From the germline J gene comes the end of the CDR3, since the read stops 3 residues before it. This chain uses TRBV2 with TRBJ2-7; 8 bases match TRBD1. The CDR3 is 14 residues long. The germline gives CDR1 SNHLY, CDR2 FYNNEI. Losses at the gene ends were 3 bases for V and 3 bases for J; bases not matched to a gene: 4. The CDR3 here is CASSDPGQGYEQYF. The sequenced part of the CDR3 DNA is TGTGCCAGCAGTGACCCCGGACAGGGCTACGAG.

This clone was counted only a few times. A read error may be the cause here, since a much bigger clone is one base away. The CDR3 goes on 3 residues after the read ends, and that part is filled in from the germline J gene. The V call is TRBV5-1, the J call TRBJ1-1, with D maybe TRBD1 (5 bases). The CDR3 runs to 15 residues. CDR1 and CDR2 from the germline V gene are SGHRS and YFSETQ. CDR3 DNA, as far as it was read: TGCGCCAGCAGCACCCTGGGACTTCAGAACACTGGA. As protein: CASSTLGLQNTG. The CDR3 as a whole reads CASSTLGLQNTGAFF.

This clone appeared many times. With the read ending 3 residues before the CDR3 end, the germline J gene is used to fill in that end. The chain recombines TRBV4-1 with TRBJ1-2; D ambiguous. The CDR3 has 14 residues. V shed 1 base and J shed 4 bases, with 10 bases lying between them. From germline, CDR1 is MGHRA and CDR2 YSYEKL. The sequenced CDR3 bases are TGCGCCAGCAGCCAAGTAGGGTTCGCCTATGGC. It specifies CASSQVGFAYG. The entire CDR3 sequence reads CASSQVGFAYGYTF.